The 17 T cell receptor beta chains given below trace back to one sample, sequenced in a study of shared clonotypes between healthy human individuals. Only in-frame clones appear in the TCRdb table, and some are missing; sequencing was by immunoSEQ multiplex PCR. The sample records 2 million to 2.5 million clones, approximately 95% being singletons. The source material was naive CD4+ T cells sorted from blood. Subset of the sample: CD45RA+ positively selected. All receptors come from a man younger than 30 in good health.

The DNA of the CDR3 is TGCGCCAGCAGCCAAGACCTAATCGGGATTAGAGAACCAGATACGCAGTATTTT. This encodes CASSQDLIGIREPDTQYF. The rearrangement links TRBV4-3 to TRBJ2-3; D may be TRBD2 (5 bases). CDR3 length: 18 residues. From germline, CDR1 is LGHNA and CDR2 YSLEER. Trimming removed 0 bases at V and 4 bases at J, with 20 bases between.

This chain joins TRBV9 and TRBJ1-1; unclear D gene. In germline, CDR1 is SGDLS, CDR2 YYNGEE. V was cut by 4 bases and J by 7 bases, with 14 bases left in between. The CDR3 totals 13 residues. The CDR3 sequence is CASSPRMDREAFF. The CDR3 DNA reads TGTGCCAGCAGCCCACGGATGGACCGTGAAGCTTTCTTT.

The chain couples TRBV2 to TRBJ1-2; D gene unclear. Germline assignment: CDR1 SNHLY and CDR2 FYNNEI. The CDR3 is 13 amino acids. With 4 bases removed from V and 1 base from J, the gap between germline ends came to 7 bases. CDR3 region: CASSVEVNYGYTF. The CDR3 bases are TGTGCCAGCAGTGTTGAGGTTAACTATGGCTACACCTTC.

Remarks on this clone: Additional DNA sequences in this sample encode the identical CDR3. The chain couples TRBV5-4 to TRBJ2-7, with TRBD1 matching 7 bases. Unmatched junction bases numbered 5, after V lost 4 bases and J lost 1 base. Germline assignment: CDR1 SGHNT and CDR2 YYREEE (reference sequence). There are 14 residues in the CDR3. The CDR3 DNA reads TGTGCCAGCAGCCTGGACAGGTATTCCTACGAGCAGTACTTC. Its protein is CASSLDRYSYEQYF.

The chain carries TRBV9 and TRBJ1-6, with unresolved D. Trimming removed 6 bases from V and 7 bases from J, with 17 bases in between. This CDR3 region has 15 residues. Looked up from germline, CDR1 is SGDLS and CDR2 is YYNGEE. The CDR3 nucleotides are TGTGCCAGCAAACGTACAGATGACGGGAATTCACCCCTCCACTTT. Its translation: CASKRTDDGNSPLHF.

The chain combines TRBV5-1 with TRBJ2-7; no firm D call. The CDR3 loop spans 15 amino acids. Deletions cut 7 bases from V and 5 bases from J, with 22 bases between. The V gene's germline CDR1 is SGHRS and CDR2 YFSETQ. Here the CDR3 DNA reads TGCGCCAGCGGCCTAGGGAAGGGCACCCGGAACGAGCAGTACTTC. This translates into CASGLGKGTRNEQYF.

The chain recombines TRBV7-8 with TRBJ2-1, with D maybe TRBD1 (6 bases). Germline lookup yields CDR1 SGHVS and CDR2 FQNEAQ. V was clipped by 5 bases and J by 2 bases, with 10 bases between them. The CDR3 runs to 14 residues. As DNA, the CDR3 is TGTGCCAGCAGCCTCCGGACAGCCTACAATGAGCAGTTCTTC. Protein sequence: CASSLRTAYNEQFF. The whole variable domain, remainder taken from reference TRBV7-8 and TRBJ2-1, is GAGVSQSPRYKVAKRGQDVALRCDPISGHVSLFWYQQALGQGPEFLTYFQNEAQLDKSGLPSDRFFAERPEGSVSTLKIQRTQQEDSAVYLCASSLRTAYNEQFFGPGTRLTVL.

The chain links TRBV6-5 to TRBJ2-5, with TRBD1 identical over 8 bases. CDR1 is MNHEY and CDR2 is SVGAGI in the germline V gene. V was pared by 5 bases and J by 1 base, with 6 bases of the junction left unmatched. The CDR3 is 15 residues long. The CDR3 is CASSRYDRGQETQYF. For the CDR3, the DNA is TGTGCCAGCAGTCGCTACGACAGGGGCCAAGAGACCCAGTACTTC.

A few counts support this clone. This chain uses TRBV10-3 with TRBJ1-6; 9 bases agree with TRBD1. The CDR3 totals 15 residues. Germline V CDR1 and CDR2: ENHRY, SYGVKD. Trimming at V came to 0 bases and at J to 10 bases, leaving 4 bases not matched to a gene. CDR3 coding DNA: TGTGCCATCAGTGAGTCTGGGACAGGGCGCTCACCCCTCCACTTT. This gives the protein CAISESGTGRSPLHF.

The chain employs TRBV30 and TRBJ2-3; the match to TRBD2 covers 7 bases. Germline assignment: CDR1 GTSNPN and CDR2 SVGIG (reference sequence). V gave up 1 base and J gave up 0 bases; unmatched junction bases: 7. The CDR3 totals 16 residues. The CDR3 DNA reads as TGTGCCTGGAGTGAGGGTAGCGGGCCTAGCACAGATACGCAGTATTTT. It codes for CAWSEGSGPSTDTQYF. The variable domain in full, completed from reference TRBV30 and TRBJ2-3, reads SQTIHQWPATLVQPVGSPLSLECTVEGTSNPNLYWYRQAAGRGLQLLFYSVGIGQISSEVPQNLSASRPQDRQFILSSKKLLLSDSGFYLCAWSEGSGPSTDTQYFGPGTRLTVL.

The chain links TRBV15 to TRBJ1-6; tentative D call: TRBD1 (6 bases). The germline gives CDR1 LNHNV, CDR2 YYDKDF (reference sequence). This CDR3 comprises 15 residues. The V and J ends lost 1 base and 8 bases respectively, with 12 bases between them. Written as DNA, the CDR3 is TGTGCCACCAGCAGAGTCCCAGGGGTGTATTCACCCCTCCACTTT. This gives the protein CATSRVPGVYSPLHF.

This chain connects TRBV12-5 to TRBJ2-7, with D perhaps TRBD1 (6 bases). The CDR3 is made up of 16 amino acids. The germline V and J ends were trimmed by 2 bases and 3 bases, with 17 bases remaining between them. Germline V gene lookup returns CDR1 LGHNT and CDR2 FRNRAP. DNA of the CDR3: TGTGCTAGTGGTTTGCGGGTAATAGGGGGTTTCTACGAGCAGTACTTC. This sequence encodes CASGLRVIGGFYEQYF.

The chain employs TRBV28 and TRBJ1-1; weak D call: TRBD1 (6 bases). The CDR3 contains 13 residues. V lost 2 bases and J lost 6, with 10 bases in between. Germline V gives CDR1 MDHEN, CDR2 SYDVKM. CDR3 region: CASSLVAGAEAFF. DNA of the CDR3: TGTGCCAGCAGTTTAGTTGCAGGGGCTGAAGCTTTCTTT.

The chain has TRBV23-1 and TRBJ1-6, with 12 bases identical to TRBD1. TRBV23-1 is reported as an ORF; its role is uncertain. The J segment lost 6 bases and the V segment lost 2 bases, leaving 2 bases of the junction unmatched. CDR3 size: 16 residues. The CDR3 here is CASSQGTGGCNSPLHF. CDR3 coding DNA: TGCGCCAGCAGTCAAGGGACAGGGGGCTGTAATTCACCCCTCCACTTT.

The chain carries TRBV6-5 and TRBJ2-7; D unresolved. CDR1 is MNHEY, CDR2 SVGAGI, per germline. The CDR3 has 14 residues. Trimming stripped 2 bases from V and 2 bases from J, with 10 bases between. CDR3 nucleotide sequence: TGTGCCAGCAGTTACCTCCCTGGTACCTACGAGCAGTACTTC. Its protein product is CASSYLPGTYEQYF.

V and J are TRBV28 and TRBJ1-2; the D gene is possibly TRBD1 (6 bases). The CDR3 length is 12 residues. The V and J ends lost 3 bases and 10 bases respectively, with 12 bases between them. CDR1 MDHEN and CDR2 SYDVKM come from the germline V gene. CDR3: CASSFETGFYTF. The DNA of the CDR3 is TGTGCCAGCAGTTTTGAGACAGGATTCTACACCTTC.

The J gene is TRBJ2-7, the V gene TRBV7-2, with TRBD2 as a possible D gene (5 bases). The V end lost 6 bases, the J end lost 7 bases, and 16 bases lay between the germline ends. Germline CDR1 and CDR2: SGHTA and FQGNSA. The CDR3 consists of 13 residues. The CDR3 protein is CASSFKSSGEQYF. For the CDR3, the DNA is TGTGCCAGCAGTTTTAAGTCTTCGGGGGAGCAGTACTTC.